This T cell receptor (beta chain) was profiled in a study of identical twins. One entry per CDR3 protein results from TCRdb running MiXCR on the 5' RACE reads. The sample lists roughly 480,000 distinct CDR3 sequences, around 24% occurring once. This clonotype has just a few counts. The germline CDR1 and CDR2 sequences are SGHTA and FQGNSA. This CDR3 comprises 17 residues. The V gene end was trimmed by 1 base and the J gene end by 0 bases; junction bases not matched to a gene: 4. These records were also assigned to another study, of T cells expressing NK-cell markers.

The receptor's source is a young woman in good health. The chain joins TRBV7-2 to TRBJ2-1; TRBD2 matches at 9 bases. Sequencing used CD4+ T cells sorted from blood. CDR3 coding DNA: TGTGCCAGCAGCTTAGGACTAGCGGCAGCCTCCTACAATGAGCAGTTCTTC. It translates to CASSLGLAAASYNEQFF. Filled out from reference TRBV7-2 and TRBJ2-1, the complete variable domain reads GAGVSQSPSNKVTEKGKDVELRCDPISGHTALYWYRQSLGQGLEFLIYFQGNSAPDKSGLPSDRFSAERTGGSVSTLTIQRTQQEDSAVYLCASSLGLAAASYNEQFFGPGTRLTVL.